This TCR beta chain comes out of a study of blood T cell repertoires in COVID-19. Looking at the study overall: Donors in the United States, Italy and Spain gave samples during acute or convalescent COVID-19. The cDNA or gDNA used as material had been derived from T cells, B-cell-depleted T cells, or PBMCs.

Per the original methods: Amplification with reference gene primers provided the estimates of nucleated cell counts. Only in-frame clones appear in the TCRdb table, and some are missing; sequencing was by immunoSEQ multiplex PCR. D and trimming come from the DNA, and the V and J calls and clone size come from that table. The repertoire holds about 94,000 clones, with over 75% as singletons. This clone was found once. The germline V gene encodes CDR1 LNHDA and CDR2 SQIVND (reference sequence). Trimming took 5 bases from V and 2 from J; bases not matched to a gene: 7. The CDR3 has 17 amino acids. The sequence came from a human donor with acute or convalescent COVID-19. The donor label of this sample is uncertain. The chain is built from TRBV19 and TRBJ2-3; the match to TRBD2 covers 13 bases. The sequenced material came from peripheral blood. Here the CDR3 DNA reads TGTGCCAGTAGTCCCCGGACTAGCGGGGGCAACACAGATACGCAGTATTTT. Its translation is CASSPRTSGGNTDTQYF.